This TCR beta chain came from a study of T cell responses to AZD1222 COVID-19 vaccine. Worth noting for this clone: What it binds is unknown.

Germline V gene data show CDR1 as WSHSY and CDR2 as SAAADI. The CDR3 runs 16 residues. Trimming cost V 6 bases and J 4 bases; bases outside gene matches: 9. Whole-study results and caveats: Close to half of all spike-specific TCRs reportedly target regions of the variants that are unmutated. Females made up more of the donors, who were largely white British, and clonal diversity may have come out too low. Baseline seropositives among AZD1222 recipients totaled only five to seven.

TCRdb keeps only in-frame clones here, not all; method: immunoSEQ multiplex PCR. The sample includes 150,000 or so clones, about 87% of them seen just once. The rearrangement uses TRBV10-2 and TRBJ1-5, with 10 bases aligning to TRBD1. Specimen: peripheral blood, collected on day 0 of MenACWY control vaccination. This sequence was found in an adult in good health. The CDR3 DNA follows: TGCGCCAGCAGCCCTGGGACAGGGGAACTTAATCAGCCCCAGCATTTT. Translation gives CASSPGTGELNQPQHF.